The clone carrying this TCR beta chain was found once. Its antigen is unidentified. The sample originates from a study of T cell repertoires and HLA-DP antigens. On the study more broadly: DNA input averaged about 220 ng in sorted CD137+CD4+ and approximately 1,100 ng in pre-culture CD4+.

TCRdb's copy holds only in-frame clones and misses some; the assay was immunoSEQ multiplex PCR. The repertoire has 55,000 to 80,000 clones, around three quarters of them found once; the top ten carry approximately 1.4%. This CDR3 region has 12 residues. Trimming cost V 5 bases and J 8 bases; bases outside gene matches: 3. Germline values: CDR1 SGHVS, CDR2 FQNEAQ. This clonotype was obtained from a man in his sixties in good health and CMV-seronegative. Sequenced: CD4+ T cells from PBMCs. V usage is TRBV7-8 and J usage is TRBJ1-2, with TRBD1 identical over 9 bases. CDR3 residues: CASSRTGDGYTF. The CDR3 nucleotides read TGTGCCAGCAGCCGGACAGGGGACGGCTACACCTTC. Based on the CDR3 plus reference TRBV7-8 and TRBJ1-2, the full variable domain is GAGVSQSPRYKVAKRGQDVALRCDPISGHVSLFWYQQALGQGPEFLTYFQNEAQLDKSGLPSDRFFAERPEGSVSTLKIQRTQQEDSAVYLCASSRTGDGYTFGSGTRLTVV.